The 27 T cell receptor beta chains given below trace back to one sample, sequenced in a study of blood T cell repertoires in COVID-19. The assay was immunoSEQ multiplex PCR, and TCRdb's table has in-frame clones only and misses some. The table includes a few hundred thousand clones, around 90% detected once. Sequenced sample: PBMCs or T cells enriched from blood (not recorded which). These receptors all stem from a man under 40 in a cohort exposed to, infected with or recovered from COVID-19 (not recorded which).

This clone came up once. J is TRBJ1-6 and V is TRBV25-1, with D hard to call. The V end lost 6 bases, the J end lost 0 bases, and 9 bases lay between the germline ends. Germline CDR1 is MGHDK and CDR2 is SYGVNS. CDR3 length: 15 amino acids. CDR3 amino acids: CASREVSSYNSPLHF. CDR3 DNA sequence: TGTGCCAGCAGGGAAGTCAGCTCCTATAATTCACCCCTCCACTTT.

This clone was recorded only once. J is TRBJ1-1 and V is TRBV10-3; the D is unclear. The ends were cut back, 4 bases at V and 5 bases at J, with 8 bases in the middle. The CDR3 consists of 12 residues. CDR1 is ENHRY, CDR2 SYGVKD, per germline. For the CDR3, the DNA is TGTGCCATCAGTGTAGGAGATACTGAAGCTTTCTTT. It translates to CAISVGDTEAFF.

The chain combines TRBV25-1 with TRBJ1-1; D may be TRBD1 (6 bases). V was shortened by 10 bases and J by 5 bases, with 14 bases between the two germline ends. Per germline, CDR1 MGHDK and CDR2 SYGVNS. The CDR3 totals 12 residues. This CDR3 reads CATTRGGTEAFF. The CDR3 DNA is TGTGCCACCACCAGGGGTGGTACTGAAGCTTTCTTT.

This chain connects TRBV5-8 to TRBJ2-1; 7 positions match TRBD1. There are 16 residues in the CDR3. V shed 4 bases, J shed 4 bases, and the junction held 11 bases outside the gene matches. Germline lookup yields CDR1 SGHTS and CDR2 YDEGEE. The DNA of the CDR3 is TGTGCCAGCAGCCAGGCCGGGACAGTAGGTTACAATGAGCAGTTCTTC. It encodes CASSQAGTVGYNEQFF.

This chain links TRBV28 with TRBJ2-7, with 8 bases aligning to TRBD2. The CDR3 contains 16 residues. J was trimmed by 0 bases and V by 3 bases; bases with no gene match: 7. Germline V CDR1 and CDR2: MDHEN, SYDVKM. CDR3 sequence: CASSFFGGRLSYEQYF. CDR3 bases: TGTGCCAGCAGTTTCTTTGGCGGGAGGCTCTCCTACGAGCAGTACTTC.

The chain has TRBV28 and TRBJ1-2; tentative D call: TRBD1 (5 bases). CDR1 and CDR2 from the germline V gene are MDHEN and SYDVKM. V was pared by 6 bases and J by 1 base, with 9 bases between. The CDR3 runs 13 residues. DNA for the CDR3: TGTGCCAGCAGGGAACAGGTTAACTATGGCTACACCTTC. Protein sequence: CASREQVNYGYTF.

This clone was counted once. This chain links TRBV12-3 or TRBV12-4 with TRBJ1-2, with 9 nucleotides matching TRBD1. The V segment lost 3 bases and the J segment 7 bases; nucleotides outside the gene matches: 3. CDR3 size: 13 residues. In DNA form, the CDR3 reads TGTGCCAGCAGTTTTGGGACAGGGTTTGGCTACACCTTC. It yields the protein CASSFGTGFGYTF.

The V and J genes are TRBV28 and TRBJ2-3, with a tentative D call TRBD1 (5 bases). Germline V gene sequence: CDR1 MDHEN, CDR2 SYDVKM. Trimming removed 9 bases at V and 4 bases at J, with 14 bases between. This CDR3 comprises 13 residues. CDR3 sequence: CASVARVADTQYF. The CDR3 DNA follows: TGTGCCAGTGTTGCCAGGGTAGCAGATACGCAGTATTTT.

The rearrangement uses TRBV3-1 (or the pseudogene TRBV3-2) and TRBJ2-5, with 9 bases identical to TRBD1. Germline V lookup: CDR1 LGHDT, CDR2 YNNKEL (reference sequence). After removal of 8 bases from V and 4 bases from J, the junction contained 2 bases not matched to a gene. This CDR3 has 12 amino acids. CDR3 coding DNA: TGTGCCAGCTCGACAGGGGGAGAGACCCAGTACTTC. Translation gives CASSTGGETQYF.

V is TRBV7-9 and J is TRBJ1-1; D gene ambiguous. This CDR3 is 11 amino acids long. The V end was cut by 3 bases, the J end by 13 bases, with 12 bases between. Germline values: CDR1 SEHNR, CDR2 FQNEAQ (reference sequence). CDR3 amino acids: CASSFGPRGFF. DNA of the CDR3: TGTGCCAGCAGCTTTGGCCCCCGGGGTTTCTTT.

The rearrangement uses TRBV28 and TRBJ2-2; D gene uncertain. V was cut by 6 bases and J by 4 bases, with 9 bases left in between. Per the germline V gene, CDR1 is MDHEN and CDR2 is SYDVKM. This CDR3 has 13 residues. Here the CDR3 reads CASRTLVTGELFF. Here the CDR3 DNA reads TGTGCCAGCAGGACTCTAGTCACCGGGGAGCTGTTTTTT.

The chain recombines TRBV7-2 with TRBJ2-7; D may be TRBD1 (6 bases). Germline values: CDR1 SGHTA, CDR2 FQGNSA. CDR3 length: 15 amino acids. The ends were cut back, 3 bases at V and 5 bases at J, with 17 bases in the middle. CDR3 region: CASSFNLLRGNEQYF. The CDR3 coding sequence is TGTGCCAGCAGCTTCAATCTTCTCAGGGGAAACGAGCAGTACTTC.

V gene TRBV10-3 combines with J gene TRBJ2-1; 9 bases agree with TRBD1. In germline, CDR1 is ENHRY, CDR2 SYGVKD. The J segment lost 7 bases and the V segment lost 7 bases, leaving 11 bases of the junction unmatched. The length of the CDR3 is 15 residues. The CDR3 loop reads CAITWDRARLNEQFF. The CDR3 DNA reads TGTGCCATCACCTGGGACAGGGCGAGATTAAATGAGCAGTTCTTC.

Concerning this clone itself: Other DNA sequences in this sample translate to the same CDR3. The chain combines TRBV28 with TRBJ2-2; 12 bases align to TRBD2. Germline assignment: CDR1 MDHEN and CDR2 SYDVKM. This CDR3 spans 16 amino acids. This CDR3 is CASASGRAGGTGELFF. CDR3 DNA: TGTGCTTCGGCTAGCGGGAGGGCCGGGGGGACCGGGGAGCTGTTTTTT.

The V gene is TRBV6-6, the J gene TRBJ2-7; D might be TRBD1 (5 bases). CDR1 is MNHNY and CDR2 is SVGAGI in the germline V gene (reference sequence). The length of the CDR3 is 16 residues. Trimming shortened V by 0 bases and J by 2 bases, and 14 bases separated the two germline ends. CDR3 bases: TGTGCCAGCAGTTACTCGATCGTGGCAGGGACCTACGAGCAGTACTTC. Translated: CASSYSIVAGTYEQYF.

This clone was found a few times. The rearrangement links TRBV6-5 to TRBJ2-7, with D perhaps TRBD2 (5 bases). CDR3 length: 15 residues. Trimming pared 0 bases from V and 3 bases from J, leaving 12 bases between. Germline V gives CDR1 MNHEY, CDR2 SVGAGI. The CDR3 DNA is TGTGCCAGCAGTTACTCGTCACTCAGCGGCTACGAGCAGTACTTC. Its translation is CASSYSSLSGYEQYF.

The chain couples TRBV27 to TRBJ2-1, with 9 bases aligning to TRBD2. Trimming at V came to 2 bases and at J to 2 bases, leaving 4 bases not matched to a gene. The CDR3 covers 16 residues. Germline assignment: CDR1 MNHEY and CDR2 SMNVEV (reference sequence). The CDR3 DNA is TGTGCCAGCAGTTTACTCGCGGGAGGGCCCTACAATGAGCAGTTCTTC. Translating it yields CASSLLAGGPYNEQFF.

The chain carries TRBV5-4 and TRBJ2-1, with 10 nucleotides matching TRBD2. This CDR3 has 17 residues. Germline V gene sequence: CDR1 SGHNT, CDR2 YYREEE (reference sequence). After removal of 3 bases from V and 8 bases from J, the junction contained 14 bases not matched to a gene. CDR3 DNA: TGTGCCAGCAGCTCCGAACGCGGGACTAGCGTTCATCATGAGCAGTTCTTC. Its protein product is CASSSERGTSVHHEQFF.

This clone occurred once. CDR3 sequence reads: CASSRDREIDGYTF. CDR3 in DNA: TGTGCCAGCAGCCGGGACAGGGAAATTGATGGCTACACCTTC. The chain uses TRBV14 and TRBJ1-2, with TRBD1 matching 9 bases. This CDR3 is built from 14 residues. Looked up from germline, CDR1 is SGHDN and CDR2 is FVKESK. After removal of 4 bases from V and 6 bases from J, the junction contained 6 bases not matched to a gene.

The chain has TRBV19 and TRBJ1-6; 8 nucleotides agree with TRBD1. The CDR3 spans 15 residues. V lost 5 bases, J lost 9 bases, and 9 bases stayed unmatched. Germline V gene sequence: CDR1 LNHDA, CDR2 SQIVND (reference sequence). The CDR3 sequence is CASSLPDRVLSPLHF. The CDR3 coding sequence is TGTGCCAGTAGTCTACCGGACAGGGTTCTTTCACCCCTCCACTTT.

The chain has TRBV18 and TRBJ2-1, with 9 bases matching TRBD2. The V gene's germline CDR1 is KGHSH and CDR2 LQKENI. Trimming at V came to 4 bases and at J to 14 bases, leaving 6 bases not matched to a gene. The CDR3 is 12 amino acids. CDR3 region: CASSQQREAEFF. The CDR3, as DNA: TGTGCCAGCTCACAACAGCGGGAGGCAGAGTTCTTC.

The rearrangement joins TRBV18 to TRBJ2-7; perhaps TRBD1 as D (5 bases). Deletions cut 2 bases from V and 4 bases from J, with 21 bases between. This CDR3 is built from 17 residues. Germline-derived CDR1 and CDR2 are KGHSH and LQKENI. CDR3 loop: CASSPRSQGFSTYEQYF. The CDR3 DNA is TGTGCCAGCTCACCAAGGTCTCAGGGATTCTCTACTTACGAGCAGTACTTC.

This chain joins TRBV27 and TRBJ1-4; weak D call: TRBD1 (6 bases). CDR1 and CDR2 (germline): MNHEY, SMNVEV (reference sequence). The CDR3 has 15 amino acids. V lost 4 bases and J lost 2, with 11 bases in between. The CDR3 loop is CASSSAGATNEKLFF. CDR3 DNA: TGTGCCAGCAGTTCTGCAGGGGCGACTAATGAAAAACTGTTTTTT.

A remark on this clone: Distinct nucleotide sequences in the sample also encode this CDR3. The chain employs TRBV3-1 (or the pseudogene TRBV3-2) and TRBJ1-2; TRBD1 is a possible D gene (5 bases). Deletions cut 0 bases from V and 4 bases from J, with 9 bases between. The CDR3 runs to 14 residues. The germline V gene encodes CDR1 LGHDT and CDR2 YNNKEL (reference sequence). The CDR3 coding sequence is TGTGCCAGCAGCCAAGATGGGGCCGGCTATGGCTACACCTTC. Its protein is CASSQDGAGYGYTF.

Note on this clone: The same CDR3 arises from other DNA sequences in this sample as well. This chain connects TRBV19 to TRBJ1-5, with D perhaps TRBD1 (5 bases). The CDR3 is made up of 14 amino acids. With 1 base removed from V and 4 bases from J, the gap between germline ends came to 8 bases. CDR1 and CDR2 from the germline V gene are LNHDA and SQIVND (reference sequence). The CDR3 DNA follows: TGTGCCAGTAGTATAGTGACAGCAAATCAGCCCCAGCATTTT. As protein: CASSIVTANQPQHF.

V is TRBV11-2 and J is TRBJ2-7; no firm D call. The germline CDR1 and CDR2 sequences are SGHAT and FQNNGV. With 0 bases removed from V and 1 base from J, the gap between germline ends came to 10 bases. The CDR3 contains 15 residues. The CDR3 here is CASSLEVAVSYEQYF. In nucleotides, the CDR3 is TGTGCCAGCAGCTTAGAGGTGGCTGTATCCTACGAGCAGTACTTC.

The chain links TRBV15 to TRBJ1-5, with D possibly TRBD1 on 6 matching bases. V was pared by 2 bases and J by 0 bases, with 14 bases between. The CDR3 sequence is 17 residues long. Germline V gene lookup returns CDR1 LNHNV and CDR2 YYDKDF (reference sequence). The CDR3 loop is CATSRRRDIYSNQPQHF. In DNA, the CDR3 is TGTGCCACCAGCAGACGAAGGGACATTTATAGCAATCAGCCCCAGCATTTT.